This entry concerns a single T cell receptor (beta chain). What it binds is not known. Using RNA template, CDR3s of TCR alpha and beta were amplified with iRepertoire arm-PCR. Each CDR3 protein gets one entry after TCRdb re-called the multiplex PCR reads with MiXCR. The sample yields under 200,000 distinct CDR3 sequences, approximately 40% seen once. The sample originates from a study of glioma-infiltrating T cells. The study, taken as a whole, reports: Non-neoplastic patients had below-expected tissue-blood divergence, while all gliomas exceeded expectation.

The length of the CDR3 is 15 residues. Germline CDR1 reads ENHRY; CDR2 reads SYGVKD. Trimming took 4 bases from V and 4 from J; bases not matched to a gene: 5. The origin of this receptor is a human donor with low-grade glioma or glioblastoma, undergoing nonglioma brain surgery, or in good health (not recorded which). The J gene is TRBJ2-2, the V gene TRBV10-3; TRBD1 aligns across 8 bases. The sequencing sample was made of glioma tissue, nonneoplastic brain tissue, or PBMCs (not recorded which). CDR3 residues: CAISGEQGVTGELFF. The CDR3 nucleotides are TGTGCCATCAGTGGGGAACAGGGGGTCACCGGGGAGCTGTTTTTT.